Judged by abundance, the clone carrying this TCR beta chain is medium-sized. One end of the junction is discordant with germline, which a read error may explain. The sample belongs to a study of CDR3 diversity in severe acne. Germline V CDR1 and CDR2: ENHRY, SYGVKD. The CDR3 length is 14 residues. TCRdb reprocessed the PCR reads with MiXCR, giving one entry per CDR3 protein. The repertoire includes some 90,000 distinct CDR3 sequences, about half of them detected once, and over 9.5% sits in the top ten. This TCR came from a male donor in good health, serving as a control. J is TRBJ2-1 and V is TRBV10-3, with D possibly matching TRBD2 (6 bases). Input material: blood. This CDR3 is CAISDRDSFNEQFF. For the CDR3, the DNA is TGTGCCATCAGTGACCGGGACTCCTTCAATGAGCAGTTCTTC.